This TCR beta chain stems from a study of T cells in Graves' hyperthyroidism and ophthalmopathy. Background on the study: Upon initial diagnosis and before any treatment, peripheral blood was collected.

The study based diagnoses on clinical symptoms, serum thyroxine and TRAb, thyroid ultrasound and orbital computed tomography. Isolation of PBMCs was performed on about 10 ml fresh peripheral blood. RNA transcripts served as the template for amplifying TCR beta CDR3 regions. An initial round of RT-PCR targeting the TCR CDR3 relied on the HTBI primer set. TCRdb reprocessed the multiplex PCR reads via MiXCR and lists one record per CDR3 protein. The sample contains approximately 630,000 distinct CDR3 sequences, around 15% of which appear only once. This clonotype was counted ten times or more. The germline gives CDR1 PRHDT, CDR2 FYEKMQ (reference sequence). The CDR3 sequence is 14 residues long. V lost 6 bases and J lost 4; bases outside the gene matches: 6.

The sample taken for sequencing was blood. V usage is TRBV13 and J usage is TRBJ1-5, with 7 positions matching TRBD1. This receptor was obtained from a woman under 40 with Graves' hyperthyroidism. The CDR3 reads CASSRQGLNQPQHF. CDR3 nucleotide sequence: TGTGCCAGCAGTCGACAGGGTCTAAATCAGCCCCAGCATTTT.